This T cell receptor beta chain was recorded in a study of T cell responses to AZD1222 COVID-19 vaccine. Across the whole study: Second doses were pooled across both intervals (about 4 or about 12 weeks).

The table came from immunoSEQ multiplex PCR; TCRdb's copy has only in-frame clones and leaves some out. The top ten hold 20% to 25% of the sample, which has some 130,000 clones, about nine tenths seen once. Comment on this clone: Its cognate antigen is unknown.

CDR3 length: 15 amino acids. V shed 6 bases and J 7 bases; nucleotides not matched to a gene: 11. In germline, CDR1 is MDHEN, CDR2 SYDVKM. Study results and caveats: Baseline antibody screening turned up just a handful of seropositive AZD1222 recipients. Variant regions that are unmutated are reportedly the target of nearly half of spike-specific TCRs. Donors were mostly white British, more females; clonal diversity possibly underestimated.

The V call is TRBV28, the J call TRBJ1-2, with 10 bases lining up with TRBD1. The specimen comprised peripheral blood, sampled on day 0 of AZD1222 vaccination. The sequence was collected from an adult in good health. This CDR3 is CASRRDRGSGSGYTF. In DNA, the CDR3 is TGTGCCAGCAGACGGGACAGGGGTTCGGGCTCTGGCTACACCTTC.